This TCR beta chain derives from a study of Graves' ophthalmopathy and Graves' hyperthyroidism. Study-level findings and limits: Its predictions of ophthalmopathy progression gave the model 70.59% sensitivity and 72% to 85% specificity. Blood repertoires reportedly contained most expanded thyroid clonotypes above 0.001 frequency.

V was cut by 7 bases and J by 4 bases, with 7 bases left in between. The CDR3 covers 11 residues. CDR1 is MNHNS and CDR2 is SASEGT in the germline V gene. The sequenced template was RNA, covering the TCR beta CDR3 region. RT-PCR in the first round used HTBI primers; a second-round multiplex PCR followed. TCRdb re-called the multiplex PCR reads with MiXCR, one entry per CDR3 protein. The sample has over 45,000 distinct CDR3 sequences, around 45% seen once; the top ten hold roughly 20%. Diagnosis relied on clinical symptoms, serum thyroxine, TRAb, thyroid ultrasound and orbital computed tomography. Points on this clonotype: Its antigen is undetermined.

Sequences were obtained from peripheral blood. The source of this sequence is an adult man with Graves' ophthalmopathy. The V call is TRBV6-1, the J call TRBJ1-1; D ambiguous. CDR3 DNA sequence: TGTGCCAGCAACAAGGGCACTGAAGCTTTCTTT. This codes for CASNKGTEAFF.